This TCR beta chain emerged from a study of blood T cell repertoires in COVID-19. Study-wide context: The study drew acute and convalescent COVID-19 samples from the United States, Italy and Spain. Nucleic acid was either cDNA or gDNA, and it came from T cells, B-cell-depleted T cells, or PBMCs.

In the authors' workflow: Amplification of reference gene primers provided the estimated nucleated cell counts. Measured with immunoSEQ multiplex PCR; TCRdb has only the in-frame clones, and not every one. V, J and clone size were drawn from that table, and D and trimming were deduced from the DNA. The repertoire holds around 100,000 clones, 70% to 90% seen once, with approximately 10% in the top ten. Germline CDR1 reads MGHRA; CDR2 reads YSYEKL. The CDR3 consists of 16 residues. The ends were cut back, 1 base at V and 6 bases at J, with 15 bases in the middle. The sequenced sample was peripheral blood. The rearrangement uses TRBV4-1 and TRBJ2-2; D is possibly TRBD2 (5 bases). The receptor was isolated from a woman in her twenties or thirties with acute or convalescent COVID-19. CDR3 sequence: CASSQARLERAGELFF. DNA of the CDR3: TGCGCCAGCAGCCAAGCAAGATTGGAGAGGGCCGGGGAGCTGTTTTTT.